This T cell receptor (beta chain) was retrieved from a study of long-term antiretroviral therapy in people with HIV (dated by TCRdb to the early 2020s). Regarding the research as a whole: The earliest samples were collected roughly a decade before the 2015 WHO recommendation for immediate ART, at a time when ART was usually postponed until CD4 counts fell. A retrospective serial study tested whether changes in peripheral blood TRB repertoire composition and diversity were associated with ART initiation and durable HIV suppression. From fewer than 35 adults with confirmed HIV infection, the cohort provided approximately 190 cryopreserved PBMC samples, gathered serially across a mean of approximately six years (range 1-12). About 35% of the 30 participants with HIV were female. Test extractions of a monoclonal T-cell line alongside 30 to 35 polyclonal samples showed no cross-contamination during QIAcube processing. Points the paper makes about the study in general: The repertoire was dominated across all time points by expanded TRB clones identified before ART initiation, although this dominance was seen to fluctuate and to decrease in many PLHIV after ART. Limited PBMC availability meant only the TCR beta chain was sequenced, without alpha chain pairing. No data were available on ART adherence, viral resistance or therapy changes, limiting inferences about post-ART repertoire changes. ART initiation was associated with a significant increase in TRB diversity, but diversity stayed significantly below transplant donor controls even after long-term ART. The samples were dated from the mid-2000s to the late 2010s, and the ART regimens that were used may be less effective than current ART regimens. CDR3 length ranges in HIV repertoires were narrower than in controls, and network structure suggested an antigen-experienced repertoire with only a slight naive shift after ART. Because pre-ART samples had limited cell numbers, profiling was done on unsorted PBMC rather than on sorted CD4+ and CD8+ T cells.

The immunoSEQ hsTCRB v3.0 assay was used at survey level resolution for TRB variable region sequencing. TRB sequencing targeted a depth of 40,000-50,000 T-cell genomes per sample. Pooled TRB libraries were sequenced on an Illumina MiSeq with a v3 150-cycle kit. On the authors' methods: Repertoire analysis was run in R within a reproducible Nextflow workflow that covered QC, data transformation and analysis. LymphoSeq2, an R package for exploring AIRR-Seq data, was used to implement custom analyses. A handful of samples that produced fewer than 5000 total TRB sequences were removed, so under 200 HIV repertoires were analyzed. Among the roughly 190 retained HIV repertoires, 59 were collected before ART initiation and 120 to 140 were collected after ART initiation. Repertoires were downsampled to 5000 TRB nucleotide sequences, with summary statistics averaged over 100 downsampling iterations. TRB sequences were retained for analysis only if CDR3 regions of at least seven amino acids were present. Diversity was assessed using a clonality score derived from Shannon entropy and using the Gini coefficient. In repertoire networks, the top 5000 CDR3 amino acid sequences were linked whenever an edit distance of one separated two sequences. For TRB CDR3 amino acid sequences, GLIPH2 was used to predict antigen specificity groups and MHC restriction. To flag known associations with CMV, EBV, HIV or tissue antigens, CDR3 amino acid sequences were compared against VDJdb and McPAS-TCR. Pre-ART, post-ART and control groups were compared with Wilcoxon signed-rank tests and Holm-Bonferroni correction. TCRdb provides this immuneACCESS table in a form limited to in-frame rearrangements. Some clones are lacking; in checked studies, under half of them reflect an unresolved V gene, and why the rest are absent is not known. V and J calls plus clone size are reproduced from that table; the DNA served to infer D and trimming. A total of approximately 11,000 clones appear in this sample, around 81% of them only once. Of the sample, approximately 18% falls within the top ten clones.

About this clone: The antigen this receptor binds is unknown. No base qualities exist here, and no much larger clone lies one base off it.

As encoded in the germline V gene, CDR1 is SGHDT while CDR2 is YYEEEE. Trimming takes 4 bases from V and 5 bases from J, and the germline ends sit 9 bases apart. The CDR3 sequence holds 13 residues, the cysteine and phenylalanine included. Just CDR3 DNA is preserved here, 39 bases in frame from base 1. To be included, a participant needed at least one PBMC sample from before ART initiation plus at least two post-ART samples. All participants with HIV were treated in the United States of America. Before DNA extraction, cryopreserved samples of roughly 0.95-10 million PBMC were thawed and washed. At the time of the earliest PBMC sample, participants with HIV were aged between about 20 and 54 years. Per participant, PBMC samples came from 1-4 timepoints prior to ART initiation and 2-8 timepoints following ART initiation, for a median of 7 samples. Serial HIV viral load, CD4+ T-cell count, ART history and demographic data were obtained for every participant. Using a Qiagen kit on a QIAcube, genomic DNA was extracted from unsorted PBMC, with samples processed in batches of 12.

The chain was built from TRBV5-6 and TRBJ2-2; the D gene cannot be named for sure. This sequence originates from a middle-aged man with HIV. Material: unsorted PBMCs, obtained 1.8 years after starting antiretroviral therapy. The CDR3 region: CASSDALTGELFF. The sequenced DNA: TGTGCCAGCAGCGACGCTCTGACCGGGGAGCTGTTTTTT.